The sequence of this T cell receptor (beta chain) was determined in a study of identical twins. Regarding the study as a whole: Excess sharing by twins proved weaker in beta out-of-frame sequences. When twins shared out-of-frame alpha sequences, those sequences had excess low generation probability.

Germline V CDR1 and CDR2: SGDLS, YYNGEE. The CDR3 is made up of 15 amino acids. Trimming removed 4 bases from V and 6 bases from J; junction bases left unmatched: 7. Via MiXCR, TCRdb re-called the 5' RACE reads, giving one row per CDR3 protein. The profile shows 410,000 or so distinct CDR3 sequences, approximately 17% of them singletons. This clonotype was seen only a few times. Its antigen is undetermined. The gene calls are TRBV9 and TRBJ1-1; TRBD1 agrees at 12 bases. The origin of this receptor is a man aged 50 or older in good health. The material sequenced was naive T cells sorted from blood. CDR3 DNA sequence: TGTGCCAGCAGCCACCGGGGACAGGGGGCGGCTGAAGCTTTCTTT. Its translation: CASSHRGQGAAEAFF.